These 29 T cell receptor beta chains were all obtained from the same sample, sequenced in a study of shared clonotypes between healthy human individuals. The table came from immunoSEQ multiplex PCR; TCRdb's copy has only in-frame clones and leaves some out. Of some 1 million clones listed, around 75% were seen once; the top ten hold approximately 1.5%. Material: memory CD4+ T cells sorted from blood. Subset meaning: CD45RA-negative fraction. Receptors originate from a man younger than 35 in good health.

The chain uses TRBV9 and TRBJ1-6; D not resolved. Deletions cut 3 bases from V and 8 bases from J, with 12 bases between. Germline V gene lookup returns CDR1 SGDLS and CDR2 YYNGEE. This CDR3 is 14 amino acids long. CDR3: CASSGAGEHSPLHF. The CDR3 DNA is TGTGCCAGCAGCGGTGCAGGAGAACATTCACCCCTCCACTTT.

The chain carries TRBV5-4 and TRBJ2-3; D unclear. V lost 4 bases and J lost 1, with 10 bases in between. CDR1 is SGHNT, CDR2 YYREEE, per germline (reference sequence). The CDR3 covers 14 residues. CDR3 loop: CASSPPLGTDTQYF. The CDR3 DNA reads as TGTGCCAGCAGCCCGCCTCTCGGCACAGATACGCAGTATTTT.

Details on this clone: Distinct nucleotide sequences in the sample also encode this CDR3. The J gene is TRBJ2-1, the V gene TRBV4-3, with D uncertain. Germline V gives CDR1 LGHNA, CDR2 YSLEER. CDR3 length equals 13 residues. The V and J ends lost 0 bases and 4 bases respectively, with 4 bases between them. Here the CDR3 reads CASSQELYNEQFF. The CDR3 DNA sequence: TGCGCCAGCAGCCAAGAACTTTACAATGAGCAGTTCTTC.

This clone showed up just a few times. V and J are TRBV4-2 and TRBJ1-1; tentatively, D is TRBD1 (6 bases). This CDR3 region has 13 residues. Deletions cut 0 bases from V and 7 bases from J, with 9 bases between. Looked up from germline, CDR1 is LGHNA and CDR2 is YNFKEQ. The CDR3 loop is CASSQDGGREAFF. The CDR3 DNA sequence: TGTGCCAGCAGCCAAGATGGGGGGCGTGAAGCTTTCTTT.

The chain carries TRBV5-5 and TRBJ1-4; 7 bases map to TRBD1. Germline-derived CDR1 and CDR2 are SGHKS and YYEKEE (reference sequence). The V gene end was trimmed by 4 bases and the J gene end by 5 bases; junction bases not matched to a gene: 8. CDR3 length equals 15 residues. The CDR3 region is CASSPPGQRNEKLFF. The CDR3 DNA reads TGTGCCAGCAGCCCTCCGGGACAGAGGAATGAAAAACTGTTTTTT.

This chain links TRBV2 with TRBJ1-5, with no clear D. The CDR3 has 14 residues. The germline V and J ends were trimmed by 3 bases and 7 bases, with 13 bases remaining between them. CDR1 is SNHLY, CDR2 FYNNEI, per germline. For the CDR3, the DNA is TGTGCCAGCAGTGAGGGGAGAGAGGGACAGCCCCAGCATTTT. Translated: CASSEGREGQPQHF.

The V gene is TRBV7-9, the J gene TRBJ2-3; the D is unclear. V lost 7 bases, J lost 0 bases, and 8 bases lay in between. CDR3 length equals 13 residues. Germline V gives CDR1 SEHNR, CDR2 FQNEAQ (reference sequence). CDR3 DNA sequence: TGTGCCAGCACCTTCGGCAGCACAGATACGCAGTATTTT. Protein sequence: CASTFGSTDTQYF. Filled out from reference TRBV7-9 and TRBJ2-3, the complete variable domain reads DTGVSQNPRHKITKRGQNVTFRCDPISEHNRLYWYRQTLGQGPEFLTYFQNEAQLEKSRLLSDRFSAERPKGSFSTLEIQRTEQGDSAMYLCASTFGSTDTQYFGPGTRLTVL.

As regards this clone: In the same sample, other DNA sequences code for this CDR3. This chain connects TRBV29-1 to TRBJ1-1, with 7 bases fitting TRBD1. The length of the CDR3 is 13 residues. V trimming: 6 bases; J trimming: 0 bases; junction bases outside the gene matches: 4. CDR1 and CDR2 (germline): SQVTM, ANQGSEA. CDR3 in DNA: TGCAGCGTATCGGACAGGTTGAACACTGAAGCTTTCTTT. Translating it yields CSVSDRLNTEAFF.

The CDR3 loop reads CASSLEGPAKNIQYF. The CDR3 DNA follows: TGTGCCAGCAGCTTAGAAGGGCCGGCCAAAAACATTCAGTACTTC. V is TRBV7-2 and J is TRBJ2-4, with no clear D. V was trimmed by 1 base and J by 1 base, leaving 8 bases between them. Looked up from germline, CDR1 is SGHTA and CDR2 is FQGNSA. The CDR3 spans 15 residues. Combining the CDR3 with reference TRBV7-2 and TRBJ2-4 gives the whole variable domain GAGVSQSPSNKVTEKGKDVELRCDPISGHTALYWYRQSLGQGLEFLIYFQGNSAPDKSGLPSDRFSAERTGGSVSTLTIQRTQQEDSAVYLCASSLEGPAKNIQYFGAGTRLSVL.

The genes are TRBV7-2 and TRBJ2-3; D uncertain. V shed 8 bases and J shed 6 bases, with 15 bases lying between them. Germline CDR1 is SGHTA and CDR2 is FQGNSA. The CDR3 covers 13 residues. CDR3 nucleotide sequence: TGTGCCAGCGCCCTGAAAGCTGCCGATACGCAGTATTTT. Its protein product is CASALKAADTQYF.

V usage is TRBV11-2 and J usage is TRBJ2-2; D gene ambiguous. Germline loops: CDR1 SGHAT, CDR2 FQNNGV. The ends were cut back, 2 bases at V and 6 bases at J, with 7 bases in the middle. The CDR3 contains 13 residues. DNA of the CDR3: TGTGCCAGCAGCTTATACCAGGCCGGGGAGCTGTTTTTT. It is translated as CASSLYQAGELFF.

CDR3 DNA sequence: TGCGCCAGCAGCGCCGGGACAGGGGTGTCCGGGGCCAACGTCCTGACTTTC. Translating it yields CASSAGTGVSGANVLTF. The chain recombines TRBV5-1 with TRBJ2-6; 10 bases match TRBD1. Germline CDR1 SGHRS, CDR2 YFSETQ. V trimming: 4 bases; J trimming: 4 bases; junction bases outside the gene matches: 8. This CDR3 has 17 residues.

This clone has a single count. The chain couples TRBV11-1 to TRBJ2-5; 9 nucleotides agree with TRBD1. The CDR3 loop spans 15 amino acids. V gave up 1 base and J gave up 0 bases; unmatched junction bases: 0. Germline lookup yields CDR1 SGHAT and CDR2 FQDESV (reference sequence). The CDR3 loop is CASSLGTGDQETQYF. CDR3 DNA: TGTGCCAGCAGCTTAGGGACAGGGGACCAAGAGACCCAGTACTTC.

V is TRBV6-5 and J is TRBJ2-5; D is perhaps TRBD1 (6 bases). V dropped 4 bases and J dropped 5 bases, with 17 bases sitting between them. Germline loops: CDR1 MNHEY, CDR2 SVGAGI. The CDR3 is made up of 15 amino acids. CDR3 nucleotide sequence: TGTGCCAGCAGTTCGGGACAAAGGACGAGGGAGACCCAGTACTTC. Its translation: CASSSGQRTRETQYF.

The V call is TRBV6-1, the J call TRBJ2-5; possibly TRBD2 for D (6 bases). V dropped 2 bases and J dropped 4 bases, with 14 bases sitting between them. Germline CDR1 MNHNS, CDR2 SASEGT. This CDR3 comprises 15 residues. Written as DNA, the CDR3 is TGTGCCAGCAGTGAACGGGGGAACCCTACAGAGACCCAGTACTTC. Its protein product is CASSERGNPTETQYF.

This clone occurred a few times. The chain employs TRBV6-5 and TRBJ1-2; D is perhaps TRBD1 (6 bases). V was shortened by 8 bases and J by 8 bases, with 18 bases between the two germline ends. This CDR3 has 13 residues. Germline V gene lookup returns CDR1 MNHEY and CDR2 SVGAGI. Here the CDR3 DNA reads TGTGCCAGCGGAACAACAGGGAATTCAGGCTACACCTTC. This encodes CASGTTGNSGYTF.

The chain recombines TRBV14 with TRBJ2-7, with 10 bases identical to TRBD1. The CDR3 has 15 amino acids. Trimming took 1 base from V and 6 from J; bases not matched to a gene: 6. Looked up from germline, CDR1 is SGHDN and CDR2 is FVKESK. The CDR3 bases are TGTGCCAGCAGCCAAGCCGGGACAGGGGTTTCCGAGCAGTACTTC. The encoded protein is CASSQAGTGVSEQYF.

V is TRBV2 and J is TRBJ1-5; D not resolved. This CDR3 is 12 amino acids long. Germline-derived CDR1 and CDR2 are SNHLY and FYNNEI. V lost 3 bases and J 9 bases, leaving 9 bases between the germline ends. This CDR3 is CASSERSAPQHF. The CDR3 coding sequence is TGTGCCAGCAGTGAGCGGTCAGCGCCCCAGCATTTT.

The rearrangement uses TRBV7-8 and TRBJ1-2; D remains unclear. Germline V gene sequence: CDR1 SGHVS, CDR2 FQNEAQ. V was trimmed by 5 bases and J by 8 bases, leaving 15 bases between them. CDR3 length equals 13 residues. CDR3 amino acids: CASSLPPSGGYTF. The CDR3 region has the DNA TGTGCCAGCAGCCTCCCGCCTTCGGGCGGCTACACCTTC.

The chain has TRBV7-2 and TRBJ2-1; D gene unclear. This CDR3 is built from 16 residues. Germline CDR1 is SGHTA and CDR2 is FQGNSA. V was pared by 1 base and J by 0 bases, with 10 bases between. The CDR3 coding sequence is TGTGCCAGCAGCTTAGAGGGCGGTTTCTCCTACAATGAGCAGTTCTTC. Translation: CASSLEGGFSYNEQFF.

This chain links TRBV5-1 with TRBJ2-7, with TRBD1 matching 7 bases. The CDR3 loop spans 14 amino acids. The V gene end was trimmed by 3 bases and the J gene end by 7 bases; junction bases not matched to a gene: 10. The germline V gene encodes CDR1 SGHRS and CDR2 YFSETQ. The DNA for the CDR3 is TGCGCCAGCAGCTGGGGAGACAGGGTGGGGGAGCAGTACTTC. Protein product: CASSWGDRVGEQYF.

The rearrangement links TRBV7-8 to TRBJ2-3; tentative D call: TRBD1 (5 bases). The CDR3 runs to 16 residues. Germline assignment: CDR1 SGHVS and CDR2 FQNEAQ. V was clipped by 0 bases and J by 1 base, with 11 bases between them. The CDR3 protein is CASSLASIGGTDTQYF. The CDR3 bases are TGTGCCAGCAGCTTAGCATCAATAGGGGGCACAGATACGCAGTATTTT.

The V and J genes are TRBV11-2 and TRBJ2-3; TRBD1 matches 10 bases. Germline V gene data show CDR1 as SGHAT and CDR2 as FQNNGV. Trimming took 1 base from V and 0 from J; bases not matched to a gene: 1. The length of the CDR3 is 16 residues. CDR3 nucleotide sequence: TGTGCCAGCAGCTTAGGGACAGGGGGGAGCACAGATACGCAGTATTTT. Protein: CASSLGTGGSTDTQYF.

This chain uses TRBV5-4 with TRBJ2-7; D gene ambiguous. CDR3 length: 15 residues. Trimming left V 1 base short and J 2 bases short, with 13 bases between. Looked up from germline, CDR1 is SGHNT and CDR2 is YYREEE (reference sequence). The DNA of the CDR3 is TGTGCCAGCAGCTTGCCCGGTTACGGCACCTACGAGCAGTACTTC. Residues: CASSLPGYGTYEQYF.

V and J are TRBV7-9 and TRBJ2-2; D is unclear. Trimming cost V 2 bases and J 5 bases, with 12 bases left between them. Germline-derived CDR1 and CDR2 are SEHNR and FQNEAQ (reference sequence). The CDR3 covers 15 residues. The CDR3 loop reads CASSLLVPLTGELFF. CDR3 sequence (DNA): TGTGCCAGCAGCTTACTGGTTCCTCTGACCGGGGAGCTGTTTTTT.

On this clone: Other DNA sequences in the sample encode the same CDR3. In nucleotides, the CDR3 is TGTGCCAGTAGTATTGGGACAGCATATGGCTACACCTTC. It encodes CASSIGTAYGYTF. The chain uses TRBV19 and TRBJ1-2; 7 bases fit TRBD1. Losses at the gene ends were 3 bases for V and 5 bases for J; bases not matched to a gene: 3. The CDR3 contains 13 residues. The germline gives CDR1 LNHDA, CDR2 SQIVND (reference sequence).

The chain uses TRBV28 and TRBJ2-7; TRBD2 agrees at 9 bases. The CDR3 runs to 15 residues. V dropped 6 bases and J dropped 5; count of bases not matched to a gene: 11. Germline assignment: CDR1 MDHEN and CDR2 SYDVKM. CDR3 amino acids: CASRPSGGNRHEQYF. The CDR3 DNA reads TGTGCCAGCAGACCAAGCGGGGGGAATCGCCACGAGCAGTACTTC.

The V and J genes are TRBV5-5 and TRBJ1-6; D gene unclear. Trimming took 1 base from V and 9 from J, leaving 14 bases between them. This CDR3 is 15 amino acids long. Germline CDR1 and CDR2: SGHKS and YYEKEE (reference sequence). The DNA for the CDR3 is TGTGCCAGCAGCTTGATGGTATCGGTCGGTTCACCCCTCCACTTT. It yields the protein CASSLMVSVGSPLHF.

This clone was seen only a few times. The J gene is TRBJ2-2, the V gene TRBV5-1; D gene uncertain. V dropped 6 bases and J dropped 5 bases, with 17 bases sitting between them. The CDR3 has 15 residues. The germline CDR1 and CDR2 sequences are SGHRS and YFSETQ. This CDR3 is CASTTDLSPTGELFF. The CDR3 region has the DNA TGCGCCAGCACCACGGACCTGAGTCCAACCGGGGAGCTGTTTTTT. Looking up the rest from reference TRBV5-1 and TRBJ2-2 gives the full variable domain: KAGVTQTPRYLIKTRGQQVTLSCSPISGHRSVSWYQQTPGQGLQFLFEYFSETQRNKGNFPGRFSGRQFSNSRSEMNVSTLELGDSALYLCASTTDLSPTGELFFGEGSRLTVL.